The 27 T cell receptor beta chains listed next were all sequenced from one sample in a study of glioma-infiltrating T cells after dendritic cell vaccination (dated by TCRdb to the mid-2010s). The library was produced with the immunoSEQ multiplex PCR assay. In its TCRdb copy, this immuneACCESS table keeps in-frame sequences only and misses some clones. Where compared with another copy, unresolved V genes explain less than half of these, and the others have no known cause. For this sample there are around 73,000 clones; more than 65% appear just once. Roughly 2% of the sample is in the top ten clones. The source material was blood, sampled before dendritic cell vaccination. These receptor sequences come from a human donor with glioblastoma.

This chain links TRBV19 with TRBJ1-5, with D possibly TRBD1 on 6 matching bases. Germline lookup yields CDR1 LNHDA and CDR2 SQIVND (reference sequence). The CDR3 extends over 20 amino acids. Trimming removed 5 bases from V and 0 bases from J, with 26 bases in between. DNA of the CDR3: TGTGCCAGTAGTGTCACCAGAAAATATCAGGGGCCTTATAGCAATCAGCCCCAGCATTTT. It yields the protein CASSVTRKYQGPYSNQPQHF.

The CDR3 reads CASSMGTGGYGYTF. The CDR3 DNA reads as TGCGCCAGCAGCATGGGGACAGGGGGCTATGGCTACACCTTC. The chain employs TRBV5-1 and TRBJ1-2; TRBD1 aligns across 11 bases. V lost 4 bases to trimming and J lost 4 bases; unmatched junction nucleotides: 3. CDR3 length: 14 residues. Germline-derived CDR1 and CDR2 are SGHRS and YFSETQ.

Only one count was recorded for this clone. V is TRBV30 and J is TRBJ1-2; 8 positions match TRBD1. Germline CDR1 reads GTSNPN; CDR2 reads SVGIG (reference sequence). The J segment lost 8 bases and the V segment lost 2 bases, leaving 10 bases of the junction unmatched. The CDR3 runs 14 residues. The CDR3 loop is CAWSPLDRGHGYTF. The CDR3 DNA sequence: TGTGCCTGGAGTCCCCTCGACAGGGGACACGGCTACACCTTC.

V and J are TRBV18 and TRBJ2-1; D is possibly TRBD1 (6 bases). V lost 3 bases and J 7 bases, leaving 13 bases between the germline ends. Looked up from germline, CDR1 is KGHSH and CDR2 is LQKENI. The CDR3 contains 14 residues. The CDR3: CASSPGVRGNEQFF. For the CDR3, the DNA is TGTGCCAGCTCACCGGGGGTTAGGGGGAATGAGCAGTTCTTC.

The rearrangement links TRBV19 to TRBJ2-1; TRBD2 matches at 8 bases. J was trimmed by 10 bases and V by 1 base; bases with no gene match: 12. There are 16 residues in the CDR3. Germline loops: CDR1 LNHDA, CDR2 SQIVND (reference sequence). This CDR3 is CASSIAGGGLRREQFF. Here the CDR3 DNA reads TGTGCCAGTAGTATAGCTGGCGGGGGGCTCCGGAGGGAGCAGTTCTTC. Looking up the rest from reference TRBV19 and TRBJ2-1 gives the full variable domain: DGGITQSPKYLFRKEGQNVTLSCEQNLNHDAMYWYRQDPGQGLRLIYYSQIVNDFQKGDIAEGYSVSREKKESFPLTVTSAQKNPTAFYLCASSIAGGGLRREQFFGPGTRLTVL.

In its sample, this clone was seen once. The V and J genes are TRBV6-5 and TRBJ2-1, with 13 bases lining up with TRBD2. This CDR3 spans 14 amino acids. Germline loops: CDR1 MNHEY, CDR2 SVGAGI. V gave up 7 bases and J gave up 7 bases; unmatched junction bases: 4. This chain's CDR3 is CASKRTSGRNEQFF. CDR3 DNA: TGTGCCAGCAAGAGGACTAGCGGGAGAAATGAGCAGTTCTTC.

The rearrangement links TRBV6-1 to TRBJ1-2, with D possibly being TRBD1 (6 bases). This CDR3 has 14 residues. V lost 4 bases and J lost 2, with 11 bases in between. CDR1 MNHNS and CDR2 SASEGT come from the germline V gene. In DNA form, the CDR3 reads TGTGCCAGCAGTGTCCTGCAGGGGAACTATGGCTACACCTTC. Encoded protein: CASSVLQGNYGYTF.

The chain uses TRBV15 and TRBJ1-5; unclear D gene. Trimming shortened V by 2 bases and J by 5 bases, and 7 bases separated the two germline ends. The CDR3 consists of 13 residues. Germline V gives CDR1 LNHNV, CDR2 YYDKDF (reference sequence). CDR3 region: CATSRRFDQPQHF. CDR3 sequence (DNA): TGTGCCACCAGCAGACGTTTTGATCAGCCCCAGCATTTT.

The CDR3: CASLKHGSYGSYGYTF. The DNA for the CDR3 is TGTGCCAGCCTCAAGCACGGTTCCTACGGGAGCTATGGCTACACCTTC. This chain uses TRBV2 with TRBJ1-2; D ambiguous. From germline, CDR1 is SNHLY and CDR2 FYNNEI. CDR3 size: 16 residues. V was cut by 8 bases and J by 4 bases, with 23 bases left in between. The entire variable domain, with the rest obtained from reference TRBV2 and TRBJ1-2, is as follows: EPEVTQTPSHQVTQMGQEVILRCVPISNHLYFYWYRQILGQKVEFLVSFYNNEISEKSEIFDDQFSVERPDGSNFTLKIRSTKLEDSAMYFCASLKHGSYGSYGYTFGSGTRLTVV.

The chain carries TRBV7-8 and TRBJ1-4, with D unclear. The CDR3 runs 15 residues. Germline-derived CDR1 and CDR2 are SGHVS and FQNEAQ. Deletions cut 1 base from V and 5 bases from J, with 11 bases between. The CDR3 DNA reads TGTGCCAGCAGCTTAGAGGTCCGGAGAAATGAAAAACTGTTTTTT. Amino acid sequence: CASSLEVRRNEKLFF.

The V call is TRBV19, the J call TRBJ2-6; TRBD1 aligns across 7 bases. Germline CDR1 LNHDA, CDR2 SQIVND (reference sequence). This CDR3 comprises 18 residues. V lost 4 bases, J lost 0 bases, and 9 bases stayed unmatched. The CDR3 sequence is CASSNYRGVGSGANVLTF. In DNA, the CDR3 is TGTGCCAGTAGTAATTACAGGGGAGTAGGCTCTGGGGCCAACGTCCTGACTTTC.

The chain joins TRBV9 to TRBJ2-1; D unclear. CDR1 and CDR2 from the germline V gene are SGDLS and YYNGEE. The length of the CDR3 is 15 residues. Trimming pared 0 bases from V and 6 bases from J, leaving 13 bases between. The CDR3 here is CASSVGHSDSNEQFF. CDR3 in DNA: TGTGCCAGCAGCGTAGGCCATTCCGACTCCAATGAGCAGTTCTTC.

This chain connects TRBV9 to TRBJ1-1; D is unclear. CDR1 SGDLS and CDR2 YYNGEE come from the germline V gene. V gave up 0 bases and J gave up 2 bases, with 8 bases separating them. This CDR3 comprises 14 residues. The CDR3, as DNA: TGTGCCAGCAGCGTAGGAGGGCCTAACACTGAAGCTTTCTTT. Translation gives CASSVGGPNTEAFF. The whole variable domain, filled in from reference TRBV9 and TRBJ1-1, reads DSGVTQTPKHLITATGQRVTLRCSPRSGDLSVYWYQQSLDQGLQFLIQYYNGEERAKGNILERFSAQQFPDLHSELNLSSLELGDSALYFCASSVGGPNTEAFFGQGTRLTVV.

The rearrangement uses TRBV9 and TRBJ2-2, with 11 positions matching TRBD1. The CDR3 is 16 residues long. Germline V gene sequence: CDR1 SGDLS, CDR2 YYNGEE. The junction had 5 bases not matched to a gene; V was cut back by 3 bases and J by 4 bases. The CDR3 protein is CASSAGTGGSTGELFF. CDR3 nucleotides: TGTGCCAGCAGCGCAGGGACAGGGGGAAGCACCGGGGAGCTGTTTTTT. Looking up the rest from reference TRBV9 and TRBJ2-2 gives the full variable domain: DSGVTQTPKHLITATGQRVTLRCSPRSGDLSVYWYQQSLDQGLQFLIQYYNGEERAKGNILERFSAQQFPDLHSELNLSSLELGDSALYFCASSAGTGGSTGELFFGEGSRLTVL.

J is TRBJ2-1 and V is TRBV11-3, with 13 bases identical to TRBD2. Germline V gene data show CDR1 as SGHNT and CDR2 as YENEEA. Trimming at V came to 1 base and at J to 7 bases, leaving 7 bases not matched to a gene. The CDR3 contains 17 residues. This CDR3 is CASSLGRTSGSTNEQFF. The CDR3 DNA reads TGTGCCAGCAGCTTAGGTAGGACTAGCGGGAGTACAAATGAGCAGTTCTTC. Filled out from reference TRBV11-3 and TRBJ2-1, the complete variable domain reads EAGVVQSPRYKIIEKKQPVAFWCNPISGHNTLYWYLQNLGQGPELLIRYENEEAVDDSQLPKDRFSAERLKGVDSTLKIQPAELGDSAVYLCASSLGRTSGSTNEQFFGPGTRLTVL.

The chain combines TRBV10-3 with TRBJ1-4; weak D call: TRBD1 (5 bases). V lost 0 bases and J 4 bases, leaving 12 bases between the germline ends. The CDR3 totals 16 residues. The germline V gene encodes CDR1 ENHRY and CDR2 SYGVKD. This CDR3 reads CAISESKGTHNEKLFF. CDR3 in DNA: TGTGCCATCAGTGAGTCGAAGGGGACTCATAATGAAAAACTGTTTTTT.

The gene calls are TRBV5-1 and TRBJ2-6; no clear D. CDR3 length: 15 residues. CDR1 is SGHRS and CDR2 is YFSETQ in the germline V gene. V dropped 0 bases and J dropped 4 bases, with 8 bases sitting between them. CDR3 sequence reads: CASSLGSLGANVLTF. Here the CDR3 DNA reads TGCGCCAGCAGCTTGGGGTCACTCGGGGCCAACGTCCTGACTTTC. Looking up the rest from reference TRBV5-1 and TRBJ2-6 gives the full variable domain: KAGVTQTPRYLIKTRGQQVTLSCSPISGHRSVSWYQQTPGQGLQFLFEYFSETQRNKGNFPGRFSGRQFSNSRSEMNVSTLELGDSALYLCASSLGSLGANVLTFGAGSRLTVL.

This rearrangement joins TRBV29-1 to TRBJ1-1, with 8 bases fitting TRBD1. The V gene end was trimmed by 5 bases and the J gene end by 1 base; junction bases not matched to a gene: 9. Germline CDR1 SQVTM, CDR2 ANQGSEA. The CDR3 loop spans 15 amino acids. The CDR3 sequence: CSVYAFGTGNTEAFF. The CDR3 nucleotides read TGCAGCGTTTACGCCTTTGGGACAGGGAACACTGAAGCTTTCTTT. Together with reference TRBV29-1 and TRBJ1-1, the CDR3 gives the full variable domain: SAVISQKPSRDICQRGTSLTIQCQVDSQVTMMFWYRQQPGQSLTLIATANQGSEATYESGFVIDKFPISRPNLTFSTLTVSNMSPEDSSIYLCSVYAFGTGNTEAFFGQGTRLTVV.

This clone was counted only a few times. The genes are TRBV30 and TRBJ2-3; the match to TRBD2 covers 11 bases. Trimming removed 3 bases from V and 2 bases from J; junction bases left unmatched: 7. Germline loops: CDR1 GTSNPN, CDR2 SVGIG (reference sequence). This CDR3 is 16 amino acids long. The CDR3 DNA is TGTGCCTGGAGCCCCAGACTAGCGGGACCCACAGATACGCAGTATTTT. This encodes CAWSPRLAGPTDTQYF.

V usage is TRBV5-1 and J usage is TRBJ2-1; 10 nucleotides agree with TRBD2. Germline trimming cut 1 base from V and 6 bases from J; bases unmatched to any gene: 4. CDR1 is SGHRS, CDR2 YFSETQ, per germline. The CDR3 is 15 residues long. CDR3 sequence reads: CASSLQGTSVNEQFF. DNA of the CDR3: TGCGCCAGCAGCTTGCAGGGGACTAGCGTCAATGAGCAGTTCTTC. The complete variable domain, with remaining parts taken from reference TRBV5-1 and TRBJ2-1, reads KAGVTQTPRYLIKTRGQQVTLSCSPISGHRSVSWYQQTPGQGLQFLFEYFSETQRNKGNFPGRFSGRQFSNSRSEMNVSTLELGDSALYLCASSLQGTSVNEQFFGPGTRLTVL.

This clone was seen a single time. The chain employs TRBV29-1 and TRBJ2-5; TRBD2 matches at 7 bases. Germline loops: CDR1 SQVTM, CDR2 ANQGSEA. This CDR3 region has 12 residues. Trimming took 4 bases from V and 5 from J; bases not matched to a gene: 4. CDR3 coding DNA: TGCAGCGTTGGGGAGGGGTCCGAGACCCAGTACTTC. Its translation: CSVGEGSETQYF.

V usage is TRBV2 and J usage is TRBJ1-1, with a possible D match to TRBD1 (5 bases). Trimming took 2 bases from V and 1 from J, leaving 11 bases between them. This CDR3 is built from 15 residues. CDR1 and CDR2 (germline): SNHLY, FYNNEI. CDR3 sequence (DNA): TGTGCCAGCAGTGAACAGGGAACGGGGAACACTGAAGCTTTCTTT. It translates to CASSEQGTGNTEAFF.

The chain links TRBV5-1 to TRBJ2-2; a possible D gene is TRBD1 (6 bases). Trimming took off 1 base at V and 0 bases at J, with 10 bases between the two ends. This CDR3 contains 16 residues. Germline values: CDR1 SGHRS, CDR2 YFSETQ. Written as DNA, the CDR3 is TGCGCCAGCAGCTTGACAGGGTCATCGAACACCGGGGAGCTGTTTTTT. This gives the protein CASSLTGSSNTGELFF. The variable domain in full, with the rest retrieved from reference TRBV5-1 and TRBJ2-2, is KAGVTQTPRYLIKTRGQQVTLSCSPISGHRSVSWYQQTPGQGLQFLFEYFSETQRNKGNFPGRFSGRQFSNSRSEMNVSTLELGDSALYLCASSLTGSSNTGELFFGEGSRLTVL.

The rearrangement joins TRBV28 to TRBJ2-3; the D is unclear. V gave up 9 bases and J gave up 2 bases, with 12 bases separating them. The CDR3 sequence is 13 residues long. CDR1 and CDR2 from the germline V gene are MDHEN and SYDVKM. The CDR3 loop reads CASETSPTDTQYF. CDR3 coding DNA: TGTGCCAGTGAGACATCACCCACAGATACGCAGTATTTT.

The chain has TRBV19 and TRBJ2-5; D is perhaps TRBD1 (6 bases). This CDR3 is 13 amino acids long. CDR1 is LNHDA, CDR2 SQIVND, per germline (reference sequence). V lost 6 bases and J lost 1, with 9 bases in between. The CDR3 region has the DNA TGTGCCAGTAGGGACAGTCCCCAAGAGACCCAGTACTTC. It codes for CASRDSPQETQYF.

The CDR3 protein is CASKYREASYEQYV. DNA of the CDR3: TGTGCCAGCAAGTATCGGGAGGCCTCCTACGAGCAGTACGTC. V usage is TRBV2 and J usage is TRBJ2-7, with 7 nucleotides matching TRBD2. With V trimmed by 7 bases and J by 0 bases, 6 bases remained unmatched. The germline V gene encodes CDR1 SNHLY and CDR2 FYNNEI. The CDR3 length is 14 residues.

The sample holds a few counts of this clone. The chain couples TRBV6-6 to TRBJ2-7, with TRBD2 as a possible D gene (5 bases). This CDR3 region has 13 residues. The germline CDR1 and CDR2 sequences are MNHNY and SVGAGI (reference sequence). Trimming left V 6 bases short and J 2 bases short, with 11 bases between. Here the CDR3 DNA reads TGTGCCAGCAGGTTCCGGGATACCTACGAGCAGTACGTC. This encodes CASRFRDTYEQYV.